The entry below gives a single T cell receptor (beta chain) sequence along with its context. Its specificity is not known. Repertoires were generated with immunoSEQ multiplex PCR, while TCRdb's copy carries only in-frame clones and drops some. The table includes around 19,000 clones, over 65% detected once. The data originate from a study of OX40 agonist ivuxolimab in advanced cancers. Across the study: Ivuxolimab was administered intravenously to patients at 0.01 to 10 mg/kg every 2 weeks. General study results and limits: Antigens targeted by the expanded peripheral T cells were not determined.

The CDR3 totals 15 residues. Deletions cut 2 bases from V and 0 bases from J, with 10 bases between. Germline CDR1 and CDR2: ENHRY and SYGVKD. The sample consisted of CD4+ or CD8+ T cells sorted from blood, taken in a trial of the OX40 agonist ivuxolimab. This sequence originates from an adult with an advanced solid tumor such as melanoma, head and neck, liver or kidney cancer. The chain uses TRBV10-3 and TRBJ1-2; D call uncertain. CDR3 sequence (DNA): TGTGCCATCAGTGAGGCTGTCACCTCTAACTATGGCTACACCTTC. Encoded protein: CAISEAVTSNYGYTF.